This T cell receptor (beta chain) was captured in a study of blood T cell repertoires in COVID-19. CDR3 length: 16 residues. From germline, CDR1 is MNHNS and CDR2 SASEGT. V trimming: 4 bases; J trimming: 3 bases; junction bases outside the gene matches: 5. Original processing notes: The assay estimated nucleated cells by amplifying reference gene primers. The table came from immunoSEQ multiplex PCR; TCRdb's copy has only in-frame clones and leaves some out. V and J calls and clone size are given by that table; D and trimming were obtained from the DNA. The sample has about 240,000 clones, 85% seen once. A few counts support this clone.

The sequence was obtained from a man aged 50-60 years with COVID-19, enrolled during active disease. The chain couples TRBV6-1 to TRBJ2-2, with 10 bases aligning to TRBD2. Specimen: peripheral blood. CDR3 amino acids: CASSGPAGGYTGELFF. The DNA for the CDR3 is TGTGCCAGCAGTGGGCCAGCGGGGGGGTACACCGGGGAGCTGTTTTTT.